The source of this TCR beta chain is a study of T cell responses to AZD1222 COVID-19 vaccine. As to this clone: Its antigen remains unidentified.

The V and J ends lost 4 bases and 4 bases respectively, with 21 bases between them. This CDR3 is built from 17 residues. Germline V gives CDR1 MNHNS, CDR2 SASEGT. Study-wide points: Baseline seropositivity occurred in only a handful of AZD1222 recipients. Across spike, vaccine-associated CD4 TCRs were found, dominant at 160-218 and 743-854. Donors, mostly white British, included more females; clonal diversity was possibly underestimated.

Sequenced by immunoSEQ multiplex PCR; TCRdb stores in-frame clones only, minus some. The sample yields 150,000 to 200,000 clones, 80% to 90% seen once. The J gene is TRBJ2-3, the V gene TRBV6-1, with a weak D call TRBD2 (7 bases). The clonotype comes from an adult in good health. The material was peripheral blood, obtained on day 0 of MenACWY control vaccination. CDR3 bases: TGTGCCAGCAGTGGGGGAGGGGGACTAACCATCGCAGATACGCAGTATTTT. Protein: CASSGGGGLTIADTQYF.